The source of this TCR beta chain is a study of radiotherapy plus CTLA-4 blockade in lung cancer. Some clones are missing from TCRdb's copy, which holds only in-frame ones; the method was immunoSEQ multiplex PCR. The table records 75,000 to 100,000 clones, 85% to 90% of them present only once. Germline lookup yields CDR1 SGHVS and CDR2 FQNEAQ. This CDR3 region has 16 residues. Between the trimmed V and J ends, which lost 3 bases and 4 bases, there was a span of 16 bases. The material was peripheral blood, obtained from a patient treated with radiotherapy plus ipilimumab. This receptor was taken from a human donor with non-small cell lung cancer that progressed on radiotherapy plus ipilimumab. V is TRBV7-8 and J is TRBJ1-5, with D possibly being TRBD1 (5 bases). In DNA, the CDR3 is TGTGCCAGCAGCTTTAGGCCGGCACAGGCTAATCAGCCCCAGCATTTT. Protein product: CASSFRPAQANQPQHF.